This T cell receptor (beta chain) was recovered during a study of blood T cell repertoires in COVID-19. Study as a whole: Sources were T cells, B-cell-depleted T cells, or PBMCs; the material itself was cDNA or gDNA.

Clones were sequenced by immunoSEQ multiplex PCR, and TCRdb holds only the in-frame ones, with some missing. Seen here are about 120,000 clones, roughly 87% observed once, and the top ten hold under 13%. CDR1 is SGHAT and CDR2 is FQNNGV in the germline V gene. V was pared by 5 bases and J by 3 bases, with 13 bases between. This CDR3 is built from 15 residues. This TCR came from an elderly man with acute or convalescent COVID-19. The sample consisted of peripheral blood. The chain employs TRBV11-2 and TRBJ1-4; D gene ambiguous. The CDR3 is CASSPQQVANEKLFF. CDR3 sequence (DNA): TGTGCCAGCAGCCCACAGCAGGTGGCTAATGAAAAACTGTTTTTT.